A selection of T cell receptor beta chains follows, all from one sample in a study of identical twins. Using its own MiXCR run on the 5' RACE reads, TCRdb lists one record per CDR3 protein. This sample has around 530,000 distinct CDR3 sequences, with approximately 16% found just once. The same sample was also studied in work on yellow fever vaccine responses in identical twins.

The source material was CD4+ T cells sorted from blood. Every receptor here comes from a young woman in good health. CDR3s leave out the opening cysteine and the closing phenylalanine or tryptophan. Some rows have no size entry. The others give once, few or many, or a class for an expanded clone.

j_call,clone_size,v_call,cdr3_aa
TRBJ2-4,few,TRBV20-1,SARDLTVGGFMNIQY
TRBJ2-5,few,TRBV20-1,SASSPTGQETQY
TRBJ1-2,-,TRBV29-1,SVESAGYGYT
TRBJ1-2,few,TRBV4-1,ASSQDSGPTYGYT
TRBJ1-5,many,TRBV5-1,ASSLVGDPGQPQH
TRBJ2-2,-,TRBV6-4,ASSQRGGNTGELF
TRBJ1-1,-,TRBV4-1,ASSQGGGGAEAF
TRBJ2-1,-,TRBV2,ASSEEPVLGQF
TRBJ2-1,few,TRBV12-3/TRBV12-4,ASRDAGNEQF
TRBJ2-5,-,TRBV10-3,AISGGGQVETQY
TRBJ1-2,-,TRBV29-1,SVAGQWGLTNYGYT
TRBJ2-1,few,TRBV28,ASRPSRGTYNEQF
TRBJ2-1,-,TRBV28,ASSFRKVKADEQF
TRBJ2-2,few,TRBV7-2,ASSSERGAGELF
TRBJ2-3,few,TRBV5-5,ASSVLAGSTDTQY
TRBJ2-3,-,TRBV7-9,AIRAQSWGSPDTQY
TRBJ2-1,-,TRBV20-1,SARAPAGSYNEQF
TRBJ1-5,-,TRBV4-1,ASSQTPGGPQPQH
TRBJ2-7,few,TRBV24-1,ATSDQGRDYEQY
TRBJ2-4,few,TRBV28,ASSLDRPIAKNIQY
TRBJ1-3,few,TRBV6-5,ASSYGSGNTIY
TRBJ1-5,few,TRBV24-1,ATGVGGNSQPQH
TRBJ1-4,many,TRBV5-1,ASSSGRTTNEKLF
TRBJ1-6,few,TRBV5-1,ASSLSRQGSGSPLH
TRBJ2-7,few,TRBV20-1,SASSRGRGTYEQY
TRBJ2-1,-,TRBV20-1,SARGVLGTRHNEQS
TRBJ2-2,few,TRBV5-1,ASSNSGSDTGELF
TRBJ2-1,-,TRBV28,ASSTPQILYNEQF
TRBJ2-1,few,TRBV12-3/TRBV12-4,ASSPRRLAGMNYNEQF
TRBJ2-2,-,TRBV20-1,SARRSTSPNTGELF
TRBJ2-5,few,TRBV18,ASSPYDRVETQY
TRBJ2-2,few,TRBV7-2,ASSLQPNGELF